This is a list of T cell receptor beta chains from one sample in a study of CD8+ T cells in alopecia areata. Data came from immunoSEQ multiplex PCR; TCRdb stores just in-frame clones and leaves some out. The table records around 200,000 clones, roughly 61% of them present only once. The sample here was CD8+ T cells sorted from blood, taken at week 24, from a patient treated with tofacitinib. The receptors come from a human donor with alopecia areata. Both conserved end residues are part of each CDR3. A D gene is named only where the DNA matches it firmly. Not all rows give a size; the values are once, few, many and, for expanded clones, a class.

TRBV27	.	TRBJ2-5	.	CASSSLRYIQETQYF	TGTGCCAGCAGTTCCCTTAGGTATATCCAAGAGACCCAGTACTTC
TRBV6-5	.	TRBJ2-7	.	CASSYSLVYSAYEQYF	TGTGCCAGCAGTTACTCCCTAGTGTACAGCGCCTACGAGCAGTACTTC
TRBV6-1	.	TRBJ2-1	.	CATQGGSYNEQFF	TGTGCCACCCAGGGGGGCTCCTACAATGAGCAGTTCTTC
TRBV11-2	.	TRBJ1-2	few	CASSFTSNYGYTF	TGTGCCAGCAGCTTTACAAGTAACTATGGCTACACCTTC
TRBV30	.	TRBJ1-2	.	CASLAESNYGYTF	TGTGCCTCCCTGGCGGAATCTAACTATGGCTACACCTTC
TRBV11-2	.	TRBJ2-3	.	CASSLSFPGTDTQYF	TGTGCCAGCAGCTTAAGCTTTCCAGGGACAGATACGCAGTATTTT
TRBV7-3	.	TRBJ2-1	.	CASSLRAVDANEQFF	TGTGCCAGCAGCTTAAGGGCAGTAGACGCCAATGAGCAGTTCTTC
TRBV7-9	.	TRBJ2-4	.	CASSYLQGAKNIQYF	TGTGCCAGCAGCTACCTACAGGGTGCCAAAAACATTCAGTACTTC
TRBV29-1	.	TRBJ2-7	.	CSVEDRSGLTYEQYF	TGCAGCGTTGAAGATCGGTCAGGCCTCACCTACGAGCAGTACTTC
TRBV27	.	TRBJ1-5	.	CASSYLGRPQHF	TGTGCCAGCAGTTACCTTGGGAGGCCCCAGCATTTT
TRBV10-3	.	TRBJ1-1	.	CAISMTGNTEAFF	TGTGCCATCAGTATGACAGGGAACACTGAAGCTTTCTTT
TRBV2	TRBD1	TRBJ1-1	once	CASSDGQGNTEAFF	TGTGCCAGCAGTGATGGACAGGGAAACACTGAAGCTTTCTTT
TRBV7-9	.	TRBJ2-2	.	CASSLGGSGELFF	TGTGCCAGCAGCTTAGGTGGTTCCGGGGAGCTGTTTTTT
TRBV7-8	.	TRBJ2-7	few	CASSLRSPGAGEQYF	TGTGCCAGCAGCTTAAGGTCTCCTGGCGCCGGCGAGCAGTACTTC
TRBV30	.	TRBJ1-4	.	CAWEGGEKLFF	TGTGCATGGGAGGGAGGAGAAAAACTGTTTTTT
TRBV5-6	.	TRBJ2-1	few	CASSLNGNEQFF	TGTGCCAGCAGCTTGAATGGCAATGAGCAGTTCTTC
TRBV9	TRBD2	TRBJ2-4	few	CASSASALGLAVAKNIQYF	TGTGCCAGCAGCGCCTCTGCCCTGGGACTAGCGGTAGCCAAAAACATTCAGTACTTC
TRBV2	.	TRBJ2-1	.	CASSEYRPGYNEQFF	TGTGCCAGCAGTGAATATCGACCGGGCTACAATGAGCAGTTCTTC
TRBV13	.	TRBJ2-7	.	CASSPTGMGLYEQYF	TGTGCCAGCAGCCCCACAGGGATGGGTCTCTACGAGCAGTACTTC
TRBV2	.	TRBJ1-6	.	CASTQGGIDNSPLHF	TGTGCCAGCACCCAAGGGGGAATCGATAATTCACCCCTCCACTTT
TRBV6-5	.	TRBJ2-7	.	CASSYGQGTYEQYF	TGTGCCAGCAGTTACGGGCAGGGCACCTACGAGCAGTACTTC
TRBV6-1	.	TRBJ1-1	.	CASGANTEAFF	TGTGCAAGCGGAGCGAACACTGAAGCTTTCTTT
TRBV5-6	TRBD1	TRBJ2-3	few	CASSAMTGQGFGTDTQYF	TGTGCCAGCAGCGCCATGACTGGACAGGGATTCGGCACAGATACGCAGTATTTT
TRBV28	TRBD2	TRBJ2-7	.	CASSILAVTYEQYF	TGTGCCAGCAGTATACTAGCGGTAACCTACGAGCAGTACTTC
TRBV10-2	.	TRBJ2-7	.	CASSAGGGYEQYF	TGCGCCAGCAGCGCAGGGGGGGGCTACGAGCAGTACTTC
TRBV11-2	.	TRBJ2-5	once	CASSSLLWAQYF	TGTGCCAGCAGCTCCCTACTCTGGGCCCAGTACTTC
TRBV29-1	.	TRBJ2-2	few	CSVEGQYTGELFF	TGCAGCGTTGAAGGACAGTACACCGGGGAGCTGTTTTTT
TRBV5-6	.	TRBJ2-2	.	CASTRYRSTGELFF	TGTGCCAGCACCCGTTACAGGTCTACCGGGGAGCTGTTTTTT
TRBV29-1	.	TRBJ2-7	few	CSVRTGHSYEQYF	TGCAGCGTGAGGACGGGGCACTCCTACGAGCAGTACTTC
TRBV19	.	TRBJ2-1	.	CASSMQGNSYNEQFF	TGTGCCAGTAGTATGCAAGGGAATTCCTACAATGAGCAGTTCTTC
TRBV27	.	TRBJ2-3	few	CASSLGLNTDTQYF	TGTGCCAGCAGTTTAGGCCTAAACACAGATACGCAGTATTTT
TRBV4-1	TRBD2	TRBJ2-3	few	CASSQRGGEGDTQYF	TGCGCCAGCAGCCAACGGGGAGGGGAAGGAGATACGCAGTATTTT
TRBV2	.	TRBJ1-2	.	CASSEGRANYGYTF	TGTGCCAGCAGTGAAGGCAGAGCCAACTATGGCTACACCTTC
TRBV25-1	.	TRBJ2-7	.	CASSEKGGLYEQYF	TGTGCCAGCAGTGAAAAGGGGGGTCTCTACGAGCAGTACTTC
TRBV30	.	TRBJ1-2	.	CAWSVMGNYGYTF	TGTGCCTGGAGTGTAATGGGGAACTATGGCTACACCTTC
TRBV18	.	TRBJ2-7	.	CASSPDSHEQYF	TGTGCCAGCTCGCCCGACAGCCACGAGCAGTACTTC
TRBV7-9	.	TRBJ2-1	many	CASSQSESSKNEQFF	TGTGCCAGCAGCCAGTCAGAGTCCTCAAAAAATGAGCAGTTCTTC
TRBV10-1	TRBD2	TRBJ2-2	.	CASSPGTSGANTGELFF	TGCGCCAGCAGTCCCGGGACTAGCGGGGCGAACACCGGGGAGCTGTTTTTT
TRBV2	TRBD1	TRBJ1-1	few	CASRDRVNTEAFF	TGTGCCAGCAGGGACAGGGTGAACACTGAAGCTTTCTTT
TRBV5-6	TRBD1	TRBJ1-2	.	CASSPNGAGGYGYTF	TGTGCCAGCAGCCCCAACGGTGCAGGGGGCTATGGCTACACCTTC
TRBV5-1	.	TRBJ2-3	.	CASSLEDTQYF	TGCGCCAGCAGCTTAGAAGATACGCAGTATTTT
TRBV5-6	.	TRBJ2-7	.	CASSSAYEQYF	TGTGCCAGCAGCTCAGCCTACGAGCAGTACTTC
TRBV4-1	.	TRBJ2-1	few	CASSQGNEQFF	TGCGCCAGCAGCCAAGGCAATGAGCAGTTCTTC
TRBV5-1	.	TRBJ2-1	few	CASSKLWGSYNEQFF	TGCGCCAGCAGCAAGCTGTGGGGAAGCTACAATGAGCAGTTCTTC
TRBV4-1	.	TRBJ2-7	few	CASSQGSREQYF	TGCGCCAGCAGCCAAGGGAGCAGGGAGCAGTACTTC
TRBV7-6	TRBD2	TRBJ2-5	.	CASSPRTSGGETQYF	TGTGCCAGCAGCCCCCGGACTAGCGGGGGGGAGACCCAGTACTTC
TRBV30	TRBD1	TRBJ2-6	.	CAWTPGTGGTGANVLTF	TGTGCCTGGACCCCCGGGACAGGGGGTACTGGGGCCAACGTCCTGACTTTC
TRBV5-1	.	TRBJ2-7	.	CASSPTGSSYEQYF	TGCGCCAGCAGCCCAACAGGGAGCTCCTACGAGCAGTACTTC
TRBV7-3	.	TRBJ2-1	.	CASSFPGTPYNEQFF	TGTGCCAGCAGCTTCCCCGGGACTCCATACAATGAGCAGTTCTTC
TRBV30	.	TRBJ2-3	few	CAWSVDYTDTQYF	TGTGCCTGGAGTGTAGACTACACAGATACGCAGTATTTT
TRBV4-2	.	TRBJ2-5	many	CASSLQVGEQETQYF	TGTGCCAGCAGCCTACAGGTCGGGGAGCAAGAGACCCAGTACTTC
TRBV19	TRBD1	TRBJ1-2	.	CASSSTGGAVYGYTF	TGTGCCAGTAGTAGTACAGGGGGCGCGGTCTATGGCTACACCTTC
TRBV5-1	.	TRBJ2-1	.	CASRLGYEQFF	TGCGCCAGCAGGCTGGGGTATGAGCAGTTCTTC
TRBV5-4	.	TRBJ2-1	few	CAEGTPGQFF	TGTGCCGAGGGAACTCCCGGGCAGTTCTTC
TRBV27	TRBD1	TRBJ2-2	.	CASTYLSGTANTGELFF	TGTGCCAGCACTTACCTCTCCGGGACAGCGAACACCGGGGAGCTGTTTTTT
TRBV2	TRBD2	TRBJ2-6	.	CASSEYASGVVNVLTF	TGTGCCAGCAGTGAATATGCTAGCGGGGTCGTCAACGTCCTGACTTTC
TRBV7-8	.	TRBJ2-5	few	CASSLKGIIETQYF	TGTGCCAGCAGCTTAAAGGGGATTATCGAGACCCAGTACTTC
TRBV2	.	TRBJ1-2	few	CARKTGGLKGYTF	TGTGCCCGCAAGACAGGAGGGTTAAAGGGCTACACCTTC
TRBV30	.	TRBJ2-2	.	CAWNPPGYVAGELFF	TGTGCCTGGAACCCTCCAGGGTATGTGGCCGGGGAGCTGTTTTTT